This is a list of T cell receptor beta chains from one sample in a study of shared clonotypes between healthy human individuals. The method was immunoSEQ multiplex PCR; TCRdb's version includes in-frame clones alone and lacks a portion of them. The sample has under 1 million clones; more than 85% are singletons. The sample comprised naive CD8+ T cells sorted from blood. Receptor source: a man aged 25 to 40 in good health. Each CDR3 is given with its conserved first and last residue. A D gene is named only where the DNA matches it firmly. Expanded clones are given a class, and other clones once, few, many or no size at all.

-	20	TRBJ2-3	TRBV4-1	TRBD1	CASSQDYTGQDLITTDTQYF	TGCGCCAGCAGCCAAGATTATACGGGACAGGACCTGATCACCACAGATACGCAGTATTTT
once	12	TRBJ2-7	TRBV7-9	-	CAAGGRNYEQYF	TGTGCCGCAGGTGGGAGGAATTACGAGCAGTACTTC
-	17	TRBJ1-1	TRBV28	TRBD1	CASSLPPRQGEGAEAFF	TGTGCCAGCAGTTTACCCCCTCGACAGGGGGAAGGAGCTGAAGCTTTCTTT
-	15	TRBJ2-3	TRBV5-1	TRBD2	CASRFSGRVTDTQYF	TGCGCCAGCAGGTTTAGCGGGAGGGTCACAGATACGCAGTATTTT
-	16	TRBJ2-7	TRBV18	-	CASSLSRDSGLYEQYF	TGTGCCAGCTCGCTTAGCCGGGACTCCGGCCTTTACGAGCAGTACTTC
-	11	TRBJ2-1	TRBV11-2	-	CASSFGTEQFF	TGTGCCAGCAGCTTCGGGACCGAGCAGTTCTTC
once	16	TRBJ2-1	TRBV28	-	CASSLYRGGARNEQFF	TGTGCCAGCAGTTTATACCGAGGGGGGGCGAGGAATGAGCAGTTCTTC
-	12	TRBJ2-7	TRBV19	-	CASLAVTYEQYF	TGTGCCAGTCTAGCTGTTACCTACGAGCAGTACTTC
-	16	TRBJ2-7	TRBV5-1	TRBD2	CASSPLGGRASNEQYF	TGCGCCAGCAGCCCCCTCGGCGGGAGGGCGTCGAACGAGCAGTACTTC
-	14	TRBJ2-7	TRBV11-2	TRBD1	CASSLSDRAYEQYF	TGTGCCAGCAGCTTGTCGGACAGGGCTTACGAGCAGTACTTC
-	14	TRBJ1-3	TRBV30	TRBD1	CAWSLGQGRNTIYF	TGTGCCTGGAGTTTAGGACAGGGGAGAAACACCATATATTTT
-	14	TRBJ2-7	TRBV19	TRBD2	CASTASGTSYEQYF	TGTGCCAGTACCGCTAGCGGGACCTCCTACGAGCAGTACTTC
-	18	TRBJ1-5	TRBV28	-	CASNPRTGIMASNQPQHF	TGTGCCAGCAACCCCCGAACAGGTATTATGGCGAGCAATCAGCCCCAGCATTTT
-	13	TRBJ2-2	TRBV4-1	-	CASSQVISGELFF	TGCGCCAGCAGCCAAGTTATCAGCGGGGAGCTGTTTTTT
-	14	TRBJ1-2	TRBV6-1	TRBD1	CASSEEGQGYGYTF	TGTGCCAGCAGTGAAGAGGGACAGGGGTACGGCTACACCTTC
-	14	TRBJ2-7	TRBV29-1	TRBD2	CSVVLGGRAFEQYF	TGCAGCGTTGTCCTGGGCGGGAGGGCCTTCGAGCAGTACTTC
-	14	TRBJ2-7	TRBV7-9	TRBD2	CASSLAGGPYEQYF	TGTGCCAGCAGCTTAGCGGGAGGGCCATACGAGCAGTACTTC
few	14	TRBJ1-2	TRBV7-9	-	CASSSTRQGSGYTF	TGTGCCAGCAGCTCCACGCGGCAGGGTTCTGGCTACACCTTC
-	13	TRBJ2-7	TRBV15	-	CATSRDTSYEQYF	TGTGCCACCAGCAGAGATACTTCCTACGAGCAGTACTTC
-	16	TRBJ2-1	TRBV7-2	TRBD2	CASSYLSGLASYEQFF	TGTGCCAGCAGCTACTTGTCGGGACTAGCATCTTATGAGCAGTTCTTC
-	16	TRBJ2-3	TRBV4-3	TRBD2	CASSQDGLAGTDTQYF	TGCGCCAGCAGCCAAGATGGGCTAGCGGGGACAGATACGCAGTATTTT
-	16	TRBJ1-1	TRBV11-2	-	CASSFVSGTPNTEAFF	TGTGCCAGCAGCTTCGTTTCCGGGACACCGAACACTGAAGCTTTCTTT
once	15	TRBJ2-7	TRBV5-6	-	CASSLLRENLDEQYF	TGTGCCAGCAGCTTGCTCCGGGAGAACTTGGACGAGCAGTACTTC
-	15	TRBJ2-7	TRBV7-9	-	CASSLGLGGTYEQYF	TGTGCCAGCAGCTTAGGACTAGGAGGGACCTACGAGCAGTACTTC
-	15	TRBJ2-5	TRBV27	TRBD2	CASSRSGRVRETQYF	TGTGCCAGCAGCCGTAGCGGGAGGGTTAGAGAGACCCAGTACTTC
-	15	TRBJ2-7	TRBV9	TRBD2	CASSALAGGSYEQYF	TGTGCCAGCAGCGCCTTAGCGGGAGGCTCCTACGAGCAGTACTTC
-	15	TRBJ2-5	TRBV11-2	TRBD1	CASSHGTGEPETQYF	TGTGCCAGCAGCCACGGGACAGGGGAACCGGAGACCCAGTACTTC
-	15	TRBJ1-1	TRBV6-6	-	CASTRQRERNTEAFF	TGTGCCAGCACGAGACAAAGGGAGCGGAATACTGAAGCTTTCTTT
-	17	TRBJ1-1	TRBV27	TRBD1	CASSITRATGEVAEAFF	TGTGCCAGCAGTATCACACGCGCGACAGGGGAGGTCGCTGAAGCTTTCTTT
-	15	TRBJ2-1	TRBV28	TRBD1	CASSLVGGAYNEQFF	TGTGCCAGCAGTTTAGTAGGGGGCGCCTACAATGAGCAGTTCTTC
-	13	TRBJ1-1	TRBV5-1	-	CASTTAMNTEAFF	TGCGCCAGCACGACGGCGATGAACACTGAAGCTTTCTTT
few	12	TRBJ2-7	TRBV7-9	-	CASSRIDYEQYF	TGTGCCAGCAGCCGCATTGACTACGAGCAGTACTTC
-	18	TRBJ2-3	TRBV19	TRBD1	CASSMDYYRGPNTDTQYF	TGTGCCAGTAGTATGGACTATTACAGGGGGCCCAACACAGATACGCAGTATTTT
-	17	TRBJ2-7	TRBV7-8	-	CASSPDPKRTYSYEQYF	TGTGCCAGCAGCCCGGACCCGAAGCGGACTTACTCCTACGAGCAGTACTTC
-	16	TRBJ2-7	TRBV5-6	TRBD2	CASSLAGGGSRAEQYF	TGTGCCAGCAGCTTGGCCGGAGGCGGGAGTCGGGCCGAGCAGTACTTC
-	12	TRBJ2-7	TRBV29-1	TRBD1	CSVAGTDYEQYF	TGCAGCGTGGCCGGGACAGACTACGAGCAGTACTTC
-	16	TRBJ2-7	TRBV7-9	TRBD1	CASSGGAGQGAYEQYF	TGTGCCAGCAGCGGTGGCGCGGGACAGGGGGCTTACGAGCAGTACTTC
-	14	TRBJ1-5	TRBV28	-	CASSSPAETQPQHF	TGTGCCAGCAGTTCCCCGGCCGAAACTCAGCCCCAGCATTTT
-	15	TRBJ2-3	TRBV4-1	-	CASSQDGAITDTQYF	TGCGCCAGCAGCCAAGACGGGGCCATCACAGATACGCAGTATTTT
once	14	TRBJ2-7	TRBV27	-	CASSPRQEAYEQYF	TGTGCCAGCAGTCCCCGACAGGAGGCCTACGAGCAGTACTTC
once	11	TRBJ2-1	TRBV19	-	CASRQYNEQFF	TGTGCCTCCCGGCAATACAATGAGCAGTTCTTC
-	15	TRBJ1-5	TRBV19	TRBD1	CASSHDRGSNQPQHF	TGTGCCAGTAGTCACGACAGGGGTAGCAATCAGCCCCAGCATTTT
-	15	TRBJ2-6	TRBV6-6	-	CASSYRVSGANVLTF	TGTGCCAGCAGTTACCGGGTCTCTGGGGCCAACGTCCTGACTTTC
-	12	TRBJ2-1	TRBV27	-	CASSLSKREQFF	TGTGCCAGCAGTTTGTCTAAACGGGAGCAGTTCTTC
-	15	TRBJ2-1	TRBV4-3	-	CASSQDFRGLNEQFF	TGCGCCAGCAGCCAAGATTTTAGAGGGTTGAATGAGCAGTTCTTC
-	13	TRBJ2-1	TRBV29-1	-	CSVYRTSYNEQFF	TGCAGCGTTTATCGGACCTCCTACAATGAGCAGTTCTTC
-	15	TRBJ2-1	TRBV5-6	-	CASSVRLDTYNEQFF	TGTGCCAGCAGTGTGAGGCTGGACACCTACAATGAGCAGTTCTTC
-	13	TRBJ2-7	TRBV7-9	-	CASSFPGAYEQYF	TGTGCCAGCAGCTTTCCAGGGGCCTACGAGCAGTACTTC
-	13	TRBJ2-2	TRBV5-1	-	CASTTGGPGELFF	TGCGCCAGCACCACTGGGGGTCCCGGGGAGCTGTTTTTT
few	15	TRBJ2-5	TRBV6-5	-	CASSPGVRGRETQYF	TGTGCCAGCAGCCCCGGGGTCAGAGGGCGAGAGACCCAGTACTTC
once	15	TRBJ1-5	TRBV2	TRBD1	CASSVRGTGESPQHF	TGTGCCAGCAGTGTGAGGGGGACAGGGGAGTCGCCCCAGCATTTT
-	12	TRBJ1-1	TRBV18	-	CASSPAGTEAFF	TGTGCCAGCTCACCGGCCGGGACTGAAGCTTTCTTT
-	16	TRBJ2-3	TRBV7-9	TRBD2	CASSHPFREGTDTQYF	TGTGCCAGCAGCCACCCCTTTCGGGAGGGGACAGATACGCAGTATTTT
-	14	TRBJ2-7	TRBV28	-	CASRKEAPSYEQYF	TGTGCCAGCAGAAAGGAGGCTCCTAGTTACGAGCAGTACTTC
-	19	TRBJ1-3	TRBV7-2	-	CASSLALSRSPLSGNTIYF	TGTGCCAGCAGCTTAGCCCTGTCAAGAAGCCCTCTCTCTGGAAACACCATATATTTT
-	13	TRBJ1-4	TRBV5-1	-	CASSSPPNEKLFF	TGCGCCAGCAGCTCGCCGCCGAATGAAAAACTGTTTTTT
-	13	TRBJ2-1	TRBV19	-	CASSMTAYNEQFF	TGTGCCAGTAGTATGACAGCCTACAATGAGCAGTTCTTC
-	16	TRBJ2-1	TRBV7-3	-	CASSLQGGLLTDEQFF	TGTGCCAGCAGCTTACAGGGTGGACTTCTCACCGATGAGCAGTTCTTC